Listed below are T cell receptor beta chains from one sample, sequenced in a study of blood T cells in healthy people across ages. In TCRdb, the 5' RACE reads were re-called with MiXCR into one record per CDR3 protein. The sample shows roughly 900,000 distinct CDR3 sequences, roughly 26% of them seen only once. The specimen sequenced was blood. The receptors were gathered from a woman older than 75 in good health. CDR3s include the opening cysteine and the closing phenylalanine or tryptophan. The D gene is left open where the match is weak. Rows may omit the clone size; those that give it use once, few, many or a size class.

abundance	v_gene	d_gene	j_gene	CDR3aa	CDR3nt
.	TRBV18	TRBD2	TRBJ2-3	CASSPPWTSGVSDTQYF	TGTGCCAGCTCACCACCGTGGACTAGCGGGGTGTCAGATACGCAGTATTTT
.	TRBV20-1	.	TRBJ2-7	CSARVAQIYEQYF	TGCAGTGCTAGAGTCGCACAGATCTACGAGCAGTACTTC
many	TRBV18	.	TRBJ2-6	CASSPIGPNPSGANVLTF	TGTGCCAGCTCACCAATCGGGCCGAACCCCTCTGGGGCCAACGTCCTGACTTTC
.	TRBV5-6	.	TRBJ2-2	CASSLPLGLQDTGELFF	TGTGCCAGCAGCTTGCCTCTAGGGTTGCAAGACACCGGGGAGCTGTTTTTT
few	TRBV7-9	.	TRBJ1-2	CASSLPGNGYTF	TGTGCCAGCAGCTTACCAGGGAATGGCTACACCTTC
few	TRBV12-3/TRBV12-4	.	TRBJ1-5	CASSPTATANQPQHF	TGTGCCAGCAGCCCTACTGCTACGGCCAATCAGCCCCAGCATTTT
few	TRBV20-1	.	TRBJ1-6	CSAFSRGNSSPLHF	TGCAGTGCTTTCTCCAGGGGAAATAGTTCACCCCTCCACTTT
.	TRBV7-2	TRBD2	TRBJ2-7	CASSLVQQTSGYSYGQYF	TGTGCCAGCAGCTTAGTGCAACAGACTAGCGGATACTCCTACGGGCAGTACTTC
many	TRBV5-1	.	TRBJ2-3	CATRIRDGTDTQYF	TGCGCCACCAGAATCCGGGACGGCACAGATACGCAGTATTTT
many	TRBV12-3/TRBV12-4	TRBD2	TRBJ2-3	CASSLRALAGGPDTQYF	TGTGCCAGCAGTTTAAGGGCACTAGCGGGGGGGCCAGATACGCAGTATTTT
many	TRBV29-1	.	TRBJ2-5	CSVEDAGKETQYF	TGCAGCGTTGAAGATGCAGGGAAAGAGACCCAGTACTTC
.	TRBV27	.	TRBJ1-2	CASGFRGGYGYTF	TGTGCCAGCGGTTTCAGGGGTGGCTATGGCTACACCTTC
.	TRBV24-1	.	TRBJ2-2	CATSGLGGTGELFF	TGTGCCACCAGTGGTCTGGGGGGTACCGGGGAGCTGTTTTTT
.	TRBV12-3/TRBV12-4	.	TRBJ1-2	CASSLGPGSLDGYTF	TGTGCCAGCAGTTTAGGGCCGGGCTCATTGGATGGCTACACCTTC
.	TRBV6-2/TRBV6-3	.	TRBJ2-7	CASTRSGREDEQYF	TGTGCCAGCACCCGGAGTGGCAGGGAGGACGAGCAGTACTTC
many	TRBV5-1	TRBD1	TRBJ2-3	CASSFRDRRTTDTQYF	TGCGCCAGCAGCTTCCGGGACAGGCGTACAACAGATACGCAGTATTTT
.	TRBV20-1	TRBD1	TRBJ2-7	CSASSGTGNYEQYF	TGCAGTGCTAGCTCCGGGACAGGGAACTACGAGCAGTACTTC
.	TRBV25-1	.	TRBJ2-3	CASIPGWELVGGKDTQYF	TGTGCCAGCATTCCCGGCTGGGAGTTAGTGGGGGGTAAAGATACGCAGTATTTT
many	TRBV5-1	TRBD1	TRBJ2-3	CASSLETGGGTDTQYF	TGCGCCAGCAGCTTGGAGACAGGGGGCGGCACAGATACGCAGTATTTT
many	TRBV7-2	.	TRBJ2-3	CASSLDQGDTQYF	TGTGCCAGCAGCTTAGATCAGGGGGATACGCAGTATTTT
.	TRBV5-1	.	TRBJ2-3	CASSFSSHFTDTQYF	TGCGCCAGCAGCTTCTCCTCCCATTTCACAGATACGCAGTATTTT
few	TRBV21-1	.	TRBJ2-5	CASSSLLGQYF	TGTGCCAGCAGCTCGCTCCTCGGGCAGTACTTC
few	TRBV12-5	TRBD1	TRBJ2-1	CASGTGTGEYNEQFF	TGTGCTAGTGGTACCGGGACAGGGGAATACAATGAGCAGTTCTTC
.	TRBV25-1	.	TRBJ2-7	CASSVTGHEQYF	TGTGCCAGCAGTGTAACAGGGCACGAGCAGTACTTC
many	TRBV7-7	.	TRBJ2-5	CASSLNSMGGIETQYF	TGTGCTAGCAGCTTAAATAGCATGGGTGGGATCGAGACCCAGTACTTC
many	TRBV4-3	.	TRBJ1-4	CASSQGPQGPTNEKLFF	TGCGCCAGCAGCCAAGGGCCCCAGGGGCCAACTAATGAAAAACTGTTTTTT
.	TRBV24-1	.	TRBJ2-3	CATSGHRALDTDTQYF	TGTGCCACCAGTGGACACAGGGCGTTGGACACAGATACGCAGTATTTT
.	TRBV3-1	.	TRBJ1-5	CVSSRTENQPQHF	TGTGTCAGCAGTCGAACAGAGAATCAGCCCCAGCATTTT
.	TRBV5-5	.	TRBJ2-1	CASSFRTLLGEQFF	TGTGCCAGCAGCTTTCGGACCCTCCTGGGAGAGCAGTTCTTC
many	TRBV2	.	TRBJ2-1	CATSGEVSYNEQFF	TGTGCCACCTCAGGGGAGGTTTCCTACAATGAGCAGTTCTTC
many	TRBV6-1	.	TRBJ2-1	CASNLQAHNEQFF	TGTGCCAGCAACCTACAGGCGCACAATGAGCAGTTCTTC
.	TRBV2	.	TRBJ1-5	CASSELATNQLQHF	TGTGCCAGCAGTGAACTGGCCACCAATCAGCTCCAGCATTTT
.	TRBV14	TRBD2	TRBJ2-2	CASSHLAGGELFF	TGTGCCAGCAGCCACCTAGCGGGCGGGGAGCTGTTTTTT
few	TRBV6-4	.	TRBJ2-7	CASREPNRAYEQYF	TGTGCCAGCAGGGAACCCAACAGGGCCTACGAGCAGTACTTC
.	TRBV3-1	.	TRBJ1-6	CASSQTDSNSPLHF	TGTGCCAGCAGCCAAACAGACTCTAATTCACCCCTCCACTTT
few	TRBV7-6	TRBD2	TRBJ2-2	CASSLRGGPSTGELFF	TGTGCCAGCAGCCTACGGGGGGGCCCGTCCACCGGGGAGCTGTTTTTT
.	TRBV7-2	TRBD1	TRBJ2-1	CASSLTGGPLYNEQFF	TGTGCCAGCAGCTTAACAGGGGGACCCCTATACAATGAGCAGTTCTTC
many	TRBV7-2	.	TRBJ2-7	CASSPSRGGGEQYF	TGTGCCAGCAGCCCCAGTAGGGGGGGTGGCGAGCAGTACTTC
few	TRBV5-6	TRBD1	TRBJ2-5	CASSQGGGPPIQETQYF	TGTGCCAGCAGCCAAGGGGGCGGCCCTCCGATCCAAGAGACCCAGTACTTC
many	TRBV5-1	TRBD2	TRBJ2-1	CASSQLAPSYNEQFF	TGCGCCAGCAGCCAACTAGCGCCATCCTACAATGAGCAGTTCTTC
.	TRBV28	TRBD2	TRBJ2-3	CASSLWSGSGSSTDTQYF	TGTGCCAGCAGTTTATGGTCTGGTAGCGGGAGTAGCACAGATACGCAGTATTTT
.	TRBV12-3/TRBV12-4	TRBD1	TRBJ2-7	CASSIRGHDSQYF	TGTGCCAGCAGTATTAGGGGGCATGATTCCCAGTACTTC
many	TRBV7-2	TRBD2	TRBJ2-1	CASSRSGGQYNEQFF	TGTGCCAGCAGTCGCAGCGGGGGCCAGTACAATGAGCAGTTCTTC
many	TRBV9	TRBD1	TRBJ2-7	CASSRTGDLGQYF	TGTGCCAGCAGTCGGACAGGGGATTTGGGGCAGTACTTC
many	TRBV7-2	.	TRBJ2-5	CASTPRGQETQYF	TGTGCCAGCACTCCCCGGGGACAAGAGACCCAGTACTTC
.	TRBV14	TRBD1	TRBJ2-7	CASSRGQGNLYEQYF	TGTGCCAGCAGCCGAGGACAGGGGAATCTCTACGAGCAGTACTTC
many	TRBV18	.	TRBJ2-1	CASTESRNNEQFF	TGTGCCAGCACAGAGAGCAGAAACAATGAGCAGTTCTTC
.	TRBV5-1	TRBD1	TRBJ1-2	CASSREPGGTSNVYGYTF	TGCGCCAGCAGCCGAGAACCAGGGGGGACCTCAAACGTCTATGGCTACACCTTC
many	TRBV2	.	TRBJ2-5	CASRATRNLGNLREETQYF	TGTGCCAGCAGAGCGACGAGAAACCTAGGGAACCTCCGGGAAGAGACCCAGTACTTC
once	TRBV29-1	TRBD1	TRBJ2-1	CSVRRSGTGNEQFF	TGCAGCGTTCGACGCTCCGGGACAGGCAATGAGCAGTTCTTC
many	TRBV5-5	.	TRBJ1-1	CASSTRPNTEAFF	TGTGCCAGCAGCACCCGCCCGAACACTGAAGCTTTCTTT
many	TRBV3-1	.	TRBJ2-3	CASSQPASTFSTDTQYF	TGTGCCAGCAGCCAACCGGCGTCGACTTTTAGCACAGATACGCAGTATTTT
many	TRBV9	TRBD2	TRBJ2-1	CASSPRTSGGRNEQFF	TGTGCCAGCAGCCCTAGGACTAGCGGGGGCCGCAATGAGCAGTTCTTC
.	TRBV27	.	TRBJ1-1	CASSLKPGGRRAEAFF	TGTGCCAGCAGTTTAAAACCCGGCGGGCGACGGGCTGAAGCTTTCTTT
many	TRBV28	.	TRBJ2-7	CASTQGQLYEQYF	TGTGCCAGCACCCAGGGGCAGTTATACGAGCAGTACTTC
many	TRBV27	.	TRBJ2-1	CASKRTTSSYNEQFF	TGTGCCAGCAAGCGAACTACCAGCTCCTACAATGAGCAGTTCTTC
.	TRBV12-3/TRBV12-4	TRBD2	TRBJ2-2	CASSPPAGGTSTGELFF	TGTGCCAGCAGTCCACCAGCGGGGGGGACGAGCACCGGGGAGCTGTTTTTT
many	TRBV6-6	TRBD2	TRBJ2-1	CASSSSGTSGGRNEQFF	TGTGCCAGCAGTTCCTCCGGGACTAGCGGGGGGCGCAATGAGCAGTTCTTC
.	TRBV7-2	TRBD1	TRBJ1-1	CASSSRTGMITEAFF	TGTGCCAGCAGCTCAAGGACAGGAATGATCACTGAAGCTTTCTTT
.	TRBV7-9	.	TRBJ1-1	CVSSNSGSTEAFF	TGTGTCAGCTCGAATTCCGGGTCCACTGAAGCTTTCTTT